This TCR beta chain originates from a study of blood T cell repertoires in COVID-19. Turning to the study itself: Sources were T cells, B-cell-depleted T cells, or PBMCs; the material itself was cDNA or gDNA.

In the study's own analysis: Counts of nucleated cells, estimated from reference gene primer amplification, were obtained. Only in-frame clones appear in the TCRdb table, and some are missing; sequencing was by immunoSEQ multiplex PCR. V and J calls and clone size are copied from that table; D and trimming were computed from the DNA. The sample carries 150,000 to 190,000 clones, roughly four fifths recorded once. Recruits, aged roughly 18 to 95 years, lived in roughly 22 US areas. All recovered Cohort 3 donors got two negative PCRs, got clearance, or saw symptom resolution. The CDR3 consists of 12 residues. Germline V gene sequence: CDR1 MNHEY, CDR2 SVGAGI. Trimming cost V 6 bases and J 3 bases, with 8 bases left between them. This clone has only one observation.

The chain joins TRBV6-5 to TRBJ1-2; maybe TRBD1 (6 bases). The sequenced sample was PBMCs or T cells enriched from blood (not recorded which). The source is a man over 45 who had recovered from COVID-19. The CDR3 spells CASRRTDYGYTF. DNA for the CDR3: TGTGCCAGCAGGAGGACAGACTATGGCTACACCTTC.